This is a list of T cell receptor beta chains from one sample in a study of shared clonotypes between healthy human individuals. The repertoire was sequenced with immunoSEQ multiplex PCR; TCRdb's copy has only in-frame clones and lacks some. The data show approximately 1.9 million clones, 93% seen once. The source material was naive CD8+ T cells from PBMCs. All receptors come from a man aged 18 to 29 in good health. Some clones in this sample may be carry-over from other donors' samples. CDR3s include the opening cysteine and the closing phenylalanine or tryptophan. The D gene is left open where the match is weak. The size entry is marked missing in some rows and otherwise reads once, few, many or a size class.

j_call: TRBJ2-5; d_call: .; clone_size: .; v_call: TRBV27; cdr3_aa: CASSLLGDDGTQYF; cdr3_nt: TGTGCCAGCAGTTTATTGGGAGATGATGGGACCCAGTACTTC
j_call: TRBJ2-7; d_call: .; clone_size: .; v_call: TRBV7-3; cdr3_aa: CASSLICRLTYEQYF; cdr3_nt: TGTGCCAGCAGCTTAATTTGCAGGCTAACCTACGAGCAGTACTTC
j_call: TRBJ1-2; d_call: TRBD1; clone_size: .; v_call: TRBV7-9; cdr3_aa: CASSGYRTGGGYTF; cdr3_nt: TGTGCCAGCAGCGGATACCGGACAGGGGGTGGCTACACCTTC
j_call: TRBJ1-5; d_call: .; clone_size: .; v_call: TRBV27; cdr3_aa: CASNAGGGSNQPQHF; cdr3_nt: TGTGCCAGCAACGCGGGTGGGGGAAGCAATCAGCCCCAGCATTTT
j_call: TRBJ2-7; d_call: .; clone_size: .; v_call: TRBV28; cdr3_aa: CASSFVRDRGEQYF; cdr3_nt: TGTGCCAGCAGTTTTGTCAGGGACCGAGGCGAGCAGTACTTC
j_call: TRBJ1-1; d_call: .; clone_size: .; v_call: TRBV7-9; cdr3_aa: CASSLRGGGATEAFF; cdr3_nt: TGTGCCAGCAGCTTAAGAGGAGGGGGAGCCACTGAAGCTTTCTTT
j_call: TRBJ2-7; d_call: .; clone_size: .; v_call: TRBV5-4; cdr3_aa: CASSLGGQASYEQYF; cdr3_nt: TGTGCCAGCAGTCTTGGGGGGCAGGCCTCCTACGAGCAGTACTTC
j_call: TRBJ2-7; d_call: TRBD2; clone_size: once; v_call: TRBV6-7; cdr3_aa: CASSYPRTSGRRGVFYEQYF; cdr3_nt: TGTGCCAGCAGTTACCCTCGGACTAGCGGGAGACGGGGGGTTTTCTACGAGCAGTACTTC
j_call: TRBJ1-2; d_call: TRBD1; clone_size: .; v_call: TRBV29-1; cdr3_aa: CSARPGQGNGYTF; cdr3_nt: TGCAGCGCTCGACCGGGACAGGGAAATGGCTACACCTTC
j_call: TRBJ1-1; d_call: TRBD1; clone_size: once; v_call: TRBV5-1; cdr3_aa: CASSNTGQGLVGTNTEAFF; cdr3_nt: TGCGCCAGCAGTAATACGGGACAGGGGTTAGTCGGGACGAACACTGAAGCTTTCTTT
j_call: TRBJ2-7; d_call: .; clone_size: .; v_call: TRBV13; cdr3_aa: CASSLGQGVDEQYF; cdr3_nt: TGTGCCAGCAGCTTAGGCCAGGGTGTAGACGAGCAGTACTTC
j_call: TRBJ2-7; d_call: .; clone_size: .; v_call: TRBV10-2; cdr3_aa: CASSETRYEQYF; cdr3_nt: TGCGCCAGCAGTGAGACGCGCTACGAGCAGTACTTC
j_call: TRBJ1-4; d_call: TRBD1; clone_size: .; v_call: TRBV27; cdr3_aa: CASSLSRWTGANEKLFF; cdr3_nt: TGTGCCAGCAGTTTATCGCGGTGGACAGGGGCTAATGAAAAACTGTTTTTT
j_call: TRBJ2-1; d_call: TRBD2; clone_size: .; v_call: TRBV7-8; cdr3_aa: CASSSGLAGVHNEQFF; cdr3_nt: TGTGCCAGCAGCTCGGGACTAGCGGGAGTCCACAATGAGCAGTTCTTC
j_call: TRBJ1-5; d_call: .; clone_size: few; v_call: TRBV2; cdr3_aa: CASQEGNQPQHF; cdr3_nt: TGTGCCAGCCAGGAGGGCAATCAGCCCCAGCATTTT
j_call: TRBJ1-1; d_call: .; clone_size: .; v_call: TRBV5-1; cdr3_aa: CASSLGSGTTEAFF; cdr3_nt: TGCGCCAGCAGCCTCGGTTCGGGGACCACTGAAGCTTTCTTT
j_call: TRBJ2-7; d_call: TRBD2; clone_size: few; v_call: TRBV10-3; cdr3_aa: CAISGSGAPYEQYF; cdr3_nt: TGTGCCATCAGTGGTAGCGGGGCACCCTACGAGCAGTACTTC
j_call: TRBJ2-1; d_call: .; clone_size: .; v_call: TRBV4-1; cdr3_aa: CASSQDEVRPGEQFF; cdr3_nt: TGCGCCAGCAGCCAAGATGAGGTGCGGCCGGGAGAGCAGTTCTTC
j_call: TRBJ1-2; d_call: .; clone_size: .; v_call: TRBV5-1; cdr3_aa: CASSLSPSYGYTF; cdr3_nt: TGCGCCAGCAGCTTGTCGCCAAGCTATGGCTACACCTTC
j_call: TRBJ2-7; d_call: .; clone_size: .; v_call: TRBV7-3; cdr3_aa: CASSWQDEQYF; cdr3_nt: TGTGCCAGCAGCTGGCAAGACGAGCAGTACTTC
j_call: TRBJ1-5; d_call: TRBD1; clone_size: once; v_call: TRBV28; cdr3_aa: CASTPGTANNQPQHF; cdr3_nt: TGTGCCAGCACCCCCGGGACAGCCAACAATCAGCCCCAGCATTTT
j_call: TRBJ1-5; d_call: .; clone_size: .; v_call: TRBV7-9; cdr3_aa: CASSNGNQPQHF; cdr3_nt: TGTGCCAGCAGCAATGGTAATCAGCCCCAGCATTTT
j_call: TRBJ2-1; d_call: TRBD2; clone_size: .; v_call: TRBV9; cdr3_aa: CASSSIAGVSYNEQFF; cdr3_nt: TGTGCCAGCAGTTCGATAGCGGGAGTCAGCTACAATGAGCAGTTCTTC
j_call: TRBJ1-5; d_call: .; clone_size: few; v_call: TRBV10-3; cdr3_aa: CAISESRGYSNQPQHF; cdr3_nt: TGTGCCATCAGTGAGTCGAGGGGGTATAGCAATCAGCCCCAGCATTTT
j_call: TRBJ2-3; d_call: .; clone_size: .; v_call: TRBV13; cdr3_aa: CASSSSGDTQYF; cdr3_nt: TGTGCCAGCAGCTCGAGCGGAGATACGCAGTATTTT
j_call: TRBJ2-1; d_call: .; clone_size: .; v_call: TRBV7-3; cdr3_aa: CASSLIVGSSSYNEQFF; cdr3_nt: TGTGCCAGCAGCTTAATAGTCGGCAGTAGCTCCTACAATGAGCAGTTCTTC
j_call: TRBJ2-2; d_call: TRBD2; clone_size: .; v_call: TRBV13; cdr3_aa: CASSFTAGGAGELFF; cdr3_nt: TGTGCCAGCAGCTTTACGGCGGGAGGGGCCGGGGAGCTGTTTTTT
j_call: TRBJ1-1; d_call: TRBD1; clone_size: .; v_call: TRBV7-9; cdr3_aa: CASSTGQWNTEAFF; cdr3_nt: TGTGCCAGCAGCACGGGACAGTGGAACACTGAAGCTTTCTTT
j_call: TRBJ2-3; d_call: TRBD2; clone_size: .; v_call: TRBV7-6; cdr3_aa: CASSHTGTSGTATDTQYF; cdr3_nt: TGTGCCAGCAGTCACACCGGGACTAGCGGGACTGCCACAGATACGCAGTATTTT
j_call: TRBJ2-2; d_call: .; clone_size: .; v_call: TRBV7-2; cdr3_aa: CASGWLANTGELFF; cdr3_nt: TGTGCCAGCGGATGGTTAGCGAACACCGGGGAGCTGTTTTTT
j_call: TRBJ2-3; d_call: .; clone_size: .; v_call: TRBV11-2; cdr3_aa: CASSLVGGDSTDTQYF; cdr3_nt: TGTGCCAGCAGCTTAGTTGGCGGGGATAGCACAGATACGCAGTATTTT
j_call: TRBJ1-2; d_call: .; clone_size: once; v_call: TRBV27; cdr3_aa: CASSNLNLQGGSYGYTF; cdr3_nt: TGTGCCAGCAGCAACCTAAACTTACAGGGAGGAAGCTATGGCTACACCTTC
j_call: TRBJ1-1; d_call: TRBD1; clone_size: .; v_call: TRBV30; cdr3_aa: CAWIWTGGTTFF; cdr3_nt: TGTGCCTGGATTTGGACAGGAGGAACGACTTTCTTT
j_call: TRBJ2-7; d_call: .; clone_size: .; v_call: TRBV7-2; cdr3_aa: CASSLATGRHYEQYF; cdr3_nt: TGTGCCAGCAGCTTAGCGACGGGGCGACACTACGAGCAGTACTTC
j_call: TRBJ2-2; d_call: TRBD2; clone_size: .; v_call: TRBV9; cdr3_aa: CASNTKGLAGPTNTGELFF; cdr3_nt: TGTGCCAGCAACACGAAAGGACTAGCGGGCCCAACGAACACCGGGGAGCTGTTTTTT
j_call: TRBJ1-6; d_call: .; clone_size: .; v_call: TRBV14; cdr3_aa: CASSHYRDSPLHF; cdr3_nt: TGTGCCAGCAGCCACTACAGGGATTCACCCCTCCACTTT
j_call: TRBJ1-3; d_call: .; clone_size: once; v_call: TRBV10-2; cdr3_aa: CASKISIATENTIYF; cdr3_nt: TGCGCCAGCAAGATATCGATAGCGACTGAAAACACCATATATTTT
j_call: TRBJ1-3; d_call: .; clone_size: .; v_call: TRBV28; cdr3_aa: CASGGTGNTIYF; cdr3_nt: TGTGCCAGCGGGGGTACTGGAAACACCATATATTTT
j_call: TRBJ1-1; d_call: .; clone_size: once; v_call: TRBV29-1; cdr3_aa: CSVHLGVQAPFNTEAFF; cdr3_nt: TGCAGCGTCCACCTGGGTGTGCAGGCTCCTTTTAACACTGAAGCTTTCTTT
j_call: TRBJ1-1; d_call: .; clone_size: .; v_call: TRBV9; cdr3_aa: CASSVEDSWRTEAFF; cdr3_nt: TGTGCCAGCAGCGTAGAAGACAGTTGGCGCACTGAAGCTTTCTTT
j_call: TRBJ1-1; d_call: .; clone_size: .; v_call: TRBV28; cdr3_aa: CASNRPTRKANTEAFF; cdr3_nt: TGTGCCAGCAACCGCCCGACAAGGAAGGCGAACACTGAAGCTTTCTTT
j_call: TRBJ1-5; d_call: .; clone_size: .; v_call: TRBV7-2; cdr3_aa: CASSLAAGDSNQPQHF; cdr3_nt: TGTGCCAGCAGCCTCGCAGCGGGCGATAGCAATCAGCCCCAGCATTTT
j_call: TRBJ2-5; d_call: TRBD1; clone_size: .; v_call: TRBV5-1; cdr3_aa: CASRGRGQGETQYF; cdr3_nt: TGCGCCAGCAGGGGTCGGGGACAGGGGGAGACCCAGTACTTC